The 15 T cell receptor beta chains in this list originate from one sample, sequenced in a study of blood T cell repertoires in COVID-19. Libraries were prepared by immunoSEQ multiplex PCR; TCRdb keeps only in-frame clonotypes and omits some of them. Of about 97,000 clones in the sample, roughly 86% were seen once. The sample was peripheral blood. The receptors derive from a human donor in a cohort sampled during active COVID-19.

V is TRBV5-1 and J is TRBJ1-2, with D tentatively TRBD1 (6 bases). The CDR3 is made up of 15 amino acids. CDR1 is SGHRS, CDR2 YFSETQ, per germline. V was clipped by 8 bases and J by 2 bases, with 19 bases between them. The CDR3 DNA is TGCGCCAGTCGCCCCCCGGGCGGACAGAACTATGGCTACACCTTC. Translation: CASRPPGGQNYGYTF.

The chain has TRBV15 and TRBJ2-7, with 7 bases that match TRBD2. The CDR3 contains 16 residues. The trim removed 5 bases at V and 3 bases at J, leaving 13 bases unmatched. CDR1 and CDR2 from the germline V gene are LNHNV and YYDKDF (reference sequence). CDR3 sequence (DNA): TGTGCCACCAGCCCCTTGCGGAGCGGGGCGGACTACGAGCAGTACTTC. Protein sequence: CATSPLRSGADYEQYF. Based on the CDR3 plus reference TRBV15 and TRBJ2-7, the full variable domain is DAMVIQNPRYQVTQFGKPVTLSCSQTLNHNVMYWYQQKSSQAPKLLFHYYDKDFNNEADTPDNFQSRRPNTSFCFLDIRSPGLGDTAMYLCATSPLRSGADYEQYFGPGTRLTVT.

This sequence joins TRBV19 and TRBJ2-7; D may be TRBD2 (6 bases). This CDR3 comprises 19 residues. Germline loops: CDR1 LNHDA, CDR2 SQIVND (reference sequence). The V gene lost 5 bases and the J gene lost 4 bases, with 30 bases spanning the gap. The CDR3 region is CASSPDFTVPGGNRYEQYF. CDR3 bases: TGTGCCAGTAGTCCGGATTTTACCGTACCGGGCGGGAATAGGTACGAGCAGTACTTC.

The rearrangement joins TRBV19 to TRBJ1-1; 8 nucleotides match TRBD1. From germline, CDR1 is LNHDA and CDR2 SQIVND (reference sequence). This CDR3 has 16 residues. The V and J ends lost 3 bases and 2 bases, in that order; junction bases with no gene match: 8. The CDR3 loop is CASSMITGGTNTEAFF. CDR3 bases: TGTGCCAGTAGTATGATCACAGGGGGGACTAACACTGAAGCTTTCTTT. The entire variable domain, with the rest obtained from reference TRBV19 and TRBJ1-1, is as follows: DGGITQSPKYLFRKEGQNVTLSCEQNLNHDAMYWYRQDPGQGLRLIYYSQIVNDFQKGDIAEGYSVSREKKESFPLTVTSAQKNPTAFYLCASSMITGGTNTEAFFGQGTRLTVV.

This clone came up a few times. In nucleotides, the CDR3 is TGTGCCAGCAGCCCGGGACTAGCGGACTACGAGCAGTACTTC. Translated, it gives CASSPGLADYEQYF. The rearrangement uses TRBV5-4 and TRBJ2-7; 11 nucleotides match TRBD2. CDR1 is SGHNT and CDR2 is YYREEE in the germline V gene (reference sequence). This CDR3 contains 14 residues. The V segment lost 4 bases and the J segment 3 bases; nucleotides outside the gene matches: 3.

The V call is TRBV6-6, the J call TRBJ1-4; TRBD1 is a possible D gene (6 bases). V gave up 5 bases and J gave up 8 bases, with 24 bases separating them. CDR1 and CDR2 (germline): MNHNY, SVGAGI (reference sequence). This CDR3 spans 17 amino acids. The CDR3 DNA is TGTGCCAGCAGTCCCGGCAATATCAGGGGTGTAAGCGAAAAACTGTTTTTT. Amino acids: CASSPGNIRGVSEKLFF.

This clone was observed once. The chain has TRBV29-1 and TRBJ2-7; weak D call: TRBD1 (5 bases). V was trimmed by 7 bases and J by 1 base, leaving 14 bases between them. The CDR3 sequence is 13 residues long. Germline V lookup: CDR1 SQVTM, CDR2 ANQGSEA. The CDR3 nucleotides read TGCAGCGCTGGGGCGCAGGAGTCCTACGAGCAGTACTTC. Encoded protein: CSAGAQESYEQYF.

The chain employs TRBV6-4 and TRBJ2-2; D unresolved. Germline values: CDR1 MRHNA, CDR2 SNTAGT. Trimming took 10 bases from V and 2 from J, leaving 5 bases between them. This CDR3 spans 11 amino acids. The CDR3 nucleotides read TGTGCCATTCATAACACCGGGGAGCTGTTTTTT. As protein: CAIHNTGELFF.

The CDR3 spells CSVVKGSGSGSHGELFF. CDR3 nucleotide sequence: TGCAGCGTTGTTAAGGGGTCGGGTAGCGGGAGTCACGGGGAGCTGTTTTTT. This chain connects TRBV29-1 to TRBJ2-2; TRBD2 matches 9 bases. V trimming: 4 bases; J trimming: 7 bases; junction bases outside the gene matches: 16. The CDR3 is 17 residues long. The germline V gene encodes CDR1 SQVTM and CDR2 ANQGSEA.

The chain combines TRBV11-2 with TRBJ2-3; 8 nucleotides agree with TRBD2. Losses at the gene ends were 6 bases for V and 0 bases for J; bases not matched to a gene: 5. The germline gives CDR1 SGHAT, CDR2 FQNNGV. The CDR3 has 15 residues. As DNA, the CDR3 is TGTGCCAGCAGACCACTAGCGGTTAGCACAGATACGCAGTATTTT. Amino acids: CASRPLAVSTDTQYF.

The chain employs TRBV2 and TRBJ1-2; possibly TRBD1 for D (5 bases). This CDR3 spans 13 amino acids. V gave up 10 bases and J gave up 8 bases, with 20 bases separating them. Germline values: CDR1 SNHLY, CDR2 FYNNEI. CDR3 nucleotides: TGTGCCACCGACCCCGGGGGGTTGCGGGGCTACACCTTC. Amino acid sequence: CATDPGGLRGYTF.

The rearrangement uses TRBV4-1 and TRBJ2-7; D call uncertain. The ends were cut back, 0 bases at V and 0 bases at J, with 18 bases in the middle. Germline CDR1 and CDR2: MGHRA and YSYEKL. The CDR3 length is 18 residues. CDR3 bases: TGCGCCAGCAGCCAAGATGTAGCAGCTTTTTCCAGCTCCTACGAGCAGTACTTC. This translates into CASSQDVAAFSSSYEQYF.

V usage is TRBV19 and J usage is TRBJ1-1; tentatively, D is TRBD1 (6 bases). CDR1 LNHDA and CDR2 SQIVND come from the germline V gene (reference sequence). This CDR3 comprises 17 residues. The ends were cut back, 3 bases at V and 10 bases at J, with 27 bases in the middle. CDR3 in amino acids: CASSMISTTGIPRGAFF. The CDR3 region has the DNA TGTGCCAGTAGTATGATTAGTACCACAGGGATCCCTCGGGGAGCTTTCTTT. The full variable domain, in which reference TRBV19 and TRBJ1-1 provide the parts outside the CDR3, is DGGITQSPKYLFRKEGQNVTLSCEQNLNHDAMYWYRQDPGQGLRLIYYSQIVNDFQKGDIAEGYSVSREKKESFPLTVTSAQKNPTAFYLCASSMISTTGIPRGAFFGQGTRLTVV.

The gene calls are TRBV7-9 and TRBJ1-2; 7 bases align to TRBD1. The CDR3 consists of 12 residues. The V segment lost 5 bases and the J segment 4 bases; nucleotides outside the gene matches: 1. Germline CDR1 SEHNR, CDR2 FQNEAQ (reference sequence). The CDR3 coding sequence is TGTGCCAGCAGCAGGGACAGCTATGGCTACACCTTC. Translation gives CASSRDSYGYTF.

The gene calls are TRBV4-1 and TRBJ1-5; the D is unclear. Deletions cut 1 base from V and 6 bases from J, with 13 bases between. Germline CDR1 reads MGHRA; CDR2 reads YSYEKL. The CDR3 contains 15 residues. CDR3 loop: CASSQGRGLSQPQHF. The CDR3 nucleotides are TGCGCCAGCAGCCAAGGGAGAGGATTAAGTCAGCCCCAGCATTTT.